A single sample gave rise to the 6 T cell receptor beta chains below, sequenced in a study of cytomegalovirus exposure and HLA in healthy donors. 60 Vbeta and 13 Jbeta primers were used in PCR. Only in-frame clones appear in the TCRdb table, and some are missing; sequencing was by immunoSEQ multiplex PCR. The repertoire holds some 150,000 clones, with roughly 80% as singletons. The source material was PBMCs. These receptor sequences come from a human donor in good health.

V and J are TRBV2 and TRBJ2-7; D remains ambiguous. V was cut by 8 bases and J by 4 bases, with 6 bases left in between. The CDR3 contains 10 residues. Germline CDR1 is SNHLY and CDR2 is FYNNEI. The CDR3 DNA reads TGTGCCAGCCTTCAGTACGAGCAGTACTTC. Protein sequence: CASLQYEQYF.

This sequence joins TRBV6-6 and TRBJ2-7, with 10 bases identical to TRBD2. Losses at the gene ends were 4 bases for V and 1 base for J; bases not matched to a gene: 4. The CDR3 contains 15 residues. Looked up from germline, CDR1 is MNHNY and CDR2 is SVGAGI (reference sequence). In DNA, the CDR3 is TGTGCCAGCAGTTTTGGACTAGCGGATTCCTACGAGCAGTACTTC. Amino acids: CASSFGLADSYEQYF.

Remarks on this clone: One end of the junction fails to match germline, which may point to a read error. This chain connects TRBV29-1 to TRBJ1-2; no firm D call. Germline lookup yields CDR1 SQVTM and CDR2 ANQGSEA. The CDR3 is made up of 13 amino acids. CDR3 in DNA: TGCAGCGTTCTGTCGGCCGGGAGCTATGGCTACCCCTTC. Its translation is CSVLSAGSYGYPF. The full variable domain, completed using reference TRBV29-1 and TRBJ1-2, is SAVISQKPSRDICQRGTSLTIQCQVDSQVTMMFWYRQQPGQSLTLIATANQGSEATYESGFVIDKFPISRPNLTFSTLTVSNMSPEDSSIYLCSVLSAGSYGYPFGSGTRLTVV.

The chain recombines TRBV5-6 with TRBJ1-2; 10 bases line up with TRBD1. The germline V gene has CDR1 SGHDT and CDR2 YYEEEE. The V gene end was trimmed by 5 bases and the J gene end by 6 bases; junction bases not matched to a gene: 13. CDR3 length: 16 residues. CDR3 DNA sequence: TGTGCCAGCAGGGCCCTCGCTTCGGGACAGGGGAATGGCTACACCTTC. Its translation is CASRALASGQGNGYTF.

The chain uses TRBV7-2 and TRBJ2-5; TRBD2 matches at 14 bases. The DNA end is a closer match to TRBJ2-7, so the J assignment may be wrong. CDR1 and CDR2 from the germline V gene are SGHTA and FQGNSA. This CDR3 comprises 17 residues. The CDR3 loop reads CASSPGLAGERPYEQYF. The DNA for the CDR3 is TGTGCCAGCAGTCCGGGACTAGCGGGAGAGCGGCCCTACGAGCAGTACTTC.

The gene calls are TRBV5-1 and TRBJ1-1, with TRBD1 matching 8 bases. CDR1 is SGHRS, CDR2 YFSETQ, per germline. Losses at the gene ends were 4 bases for V and 1 base for J; bases not matched to a gene: 0. This CDR3 is 13 amino acids long. The CDR3 spells CASSTGGNTEAFF. The CDR3 nucleotides read TGCGCCAGCAGCACAGGGGGGAACACTGAAGCTTTCTTT.